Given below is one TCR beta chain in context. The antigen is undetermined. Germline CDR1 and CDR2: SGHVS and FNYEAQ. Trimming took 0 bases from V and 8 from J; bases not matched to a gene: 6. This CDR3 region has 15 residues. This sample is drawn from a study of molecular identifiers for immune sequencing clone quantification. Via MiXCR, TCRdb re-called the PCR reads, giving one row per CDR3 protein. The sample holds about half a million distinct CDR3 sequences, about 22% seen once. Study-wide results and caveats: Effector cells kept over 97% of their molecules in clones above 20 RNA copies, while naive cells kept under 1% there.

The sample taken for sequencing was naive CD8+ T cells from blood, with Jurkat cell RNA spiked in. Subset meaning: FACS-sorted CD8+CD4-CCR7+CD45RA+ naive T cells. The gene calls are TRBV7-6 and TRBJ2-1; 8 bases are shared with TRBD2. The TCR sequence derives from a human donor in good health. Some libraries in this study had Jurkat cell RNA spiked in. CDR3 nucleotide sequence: TGTGCCAGCAGCTTAGCCAGCGGGGGTGTAGATGAGCAGTTCTTC. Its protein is CASSLASGGVDEQFF.